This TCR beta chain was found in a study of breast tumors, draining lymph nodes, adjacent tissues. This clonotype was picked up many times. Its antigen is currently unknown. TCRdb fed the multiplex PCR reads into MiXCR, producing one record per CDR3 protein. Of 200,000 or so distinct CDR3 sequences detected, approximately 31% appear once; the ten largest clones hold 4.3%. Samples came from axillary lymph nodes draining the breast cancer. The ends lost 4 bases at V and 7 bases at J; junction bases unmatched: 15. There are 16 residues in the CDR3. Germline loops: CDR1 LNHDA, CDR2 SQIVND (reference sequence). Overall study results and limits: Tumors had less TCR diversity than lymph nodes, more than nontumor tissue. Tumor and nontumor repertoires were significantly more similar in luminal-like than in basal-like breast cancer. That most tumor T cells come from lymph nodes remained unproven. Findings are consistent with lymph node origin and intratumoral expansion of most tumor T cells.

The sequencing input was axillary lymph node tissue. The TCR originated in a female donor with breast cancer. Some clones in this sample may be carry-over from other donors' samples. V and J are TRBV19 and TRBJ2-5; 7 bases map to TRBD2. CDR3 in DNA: TGTGCCAGTAGTAGCCAACTAGCGTCCATGGGGGGGACCCAGTACTTC. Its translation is CASSSQLASMGGTQYF.